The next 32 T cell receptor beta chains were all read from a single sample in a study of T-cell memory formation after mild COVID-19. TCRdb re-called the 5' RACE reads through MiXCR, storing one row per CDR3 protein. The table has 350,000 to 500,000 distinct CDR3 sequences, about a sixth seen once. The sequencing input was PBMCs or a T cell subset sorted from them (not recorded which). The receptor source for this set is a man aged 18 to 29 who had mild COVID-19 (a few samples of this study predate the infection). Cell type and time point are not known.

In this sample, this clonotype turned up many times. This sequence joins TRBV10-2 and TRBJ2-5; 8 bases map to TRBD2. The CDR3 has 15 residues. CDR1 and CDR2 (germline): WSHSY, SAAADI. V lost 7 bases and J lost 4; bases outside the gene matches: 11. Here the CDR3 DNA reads TGCGCCAGCATGGATCCGGGGGGGATCGGAGAGACCCAGTACTTC. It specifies CASMDPGGIGETQYF.

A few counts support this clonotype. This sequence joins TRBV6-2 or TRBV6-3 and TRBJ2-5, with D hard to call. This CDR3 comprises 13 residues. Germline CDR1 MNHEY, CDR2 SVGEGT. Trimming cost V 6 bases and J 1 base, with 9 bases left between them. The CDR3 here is CASRPKLQETQYF. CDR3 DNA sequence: TGTGCCAGCAGACCCAAACTCCAAGAGACCCAGTACTTC.

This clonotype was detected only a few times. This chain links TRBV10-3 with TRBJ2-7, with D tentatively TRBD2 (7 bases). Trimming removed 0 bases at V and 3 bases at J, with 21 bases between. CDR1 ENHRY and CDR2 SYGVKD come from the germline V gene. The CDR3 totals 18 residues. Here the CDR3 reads CAISESTRFRGADYEQYF. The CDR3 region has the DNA TGTGCCATCAGTGAGTCGACGAGGTTTCGGGGGGCCGACTACGAGCAGTACTTC.

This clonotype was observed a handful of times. CDR3 nucleotides: TGCGCCAGCAGCTTGAGGGTAGCGGGGCCCACAGATACGCAGTATTTT. It translates to CASSLRVAGPTDTQYF. This chain uses TRBV5-1 with TRBJ2-3; 8 nucleotides line up with TRBD2. Germline V lookup: CDR1 SGHRS, CDR2 YFSETQ. V trimming: 1 base; J trimming: 2 bases; junction bases outside the gene matches: 6. The CDR3 runs to 16 residues.

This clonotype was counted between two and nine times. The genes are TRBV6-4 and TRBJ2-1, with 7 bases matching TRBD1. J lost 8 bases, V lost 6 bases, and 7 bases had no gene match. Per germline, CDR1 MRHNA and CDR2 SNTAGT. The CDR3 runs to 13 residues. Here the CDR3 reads CASSRDRSDEQFF. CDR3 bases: TGTGCCAGCAGCCGGGACAGAAGCGATGAGCAGTTCTTC.

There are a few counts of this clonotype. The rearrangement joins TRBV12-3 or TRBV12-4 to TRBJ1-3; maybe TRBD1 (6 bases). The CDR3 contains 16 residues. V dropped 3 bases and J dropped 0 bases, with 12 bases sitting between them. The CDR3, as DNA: TGTGCCAGCAGTTTTGACAGGCCGCTCTCTGGAAACACCATATATTTT. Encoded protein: CASSFDRPLSGNTIYF.

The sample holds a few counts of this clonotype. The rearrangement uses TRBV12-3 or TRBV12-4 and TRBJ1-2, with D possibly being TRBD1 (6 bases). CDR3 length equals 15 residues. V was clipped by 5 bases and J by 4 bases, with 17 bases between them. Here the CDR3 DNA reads TGTGCCAGCAGTCCTACTGGGGGGCAGGGCTATGGCTACACCTTC. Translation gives CASSPTGGQGYGYTF.

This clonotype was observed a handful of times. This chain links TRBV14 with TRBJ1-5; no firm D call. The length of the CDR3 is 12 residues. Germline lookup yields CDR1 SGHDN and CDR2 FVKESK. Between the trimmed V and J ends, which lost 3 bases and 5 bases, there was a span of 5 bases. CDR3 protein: CASSQWDQPQHF. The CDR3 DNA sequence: TGTGCCAGCAGCCAGTGGGATCAGCCCCAGCATTTT.

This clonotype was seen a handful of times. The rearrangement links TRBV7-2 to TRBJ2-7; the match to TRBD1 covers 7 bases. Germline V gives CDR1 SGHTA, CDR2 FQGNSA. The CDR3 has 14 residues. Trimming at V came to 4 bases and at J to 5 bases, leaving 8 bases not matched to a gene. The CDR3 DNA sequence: TGTGCCAGCAGCTCGACAGGGTACAAGGACGAGCAGTACGTC. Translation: CASSSTGYKDEQYV.

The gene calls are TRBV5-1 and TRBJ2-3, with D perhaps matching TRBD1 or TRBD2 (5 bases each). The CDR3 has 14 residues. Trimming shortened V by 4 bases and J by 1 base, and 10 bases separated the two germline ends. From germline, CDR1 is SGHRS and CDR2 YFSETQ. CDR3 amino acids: CASSQGPGTDTQYF. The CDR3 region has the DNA TGCGCCAGCAGCCAGGGACCAGGCACAGATACGCAGTATTTT.

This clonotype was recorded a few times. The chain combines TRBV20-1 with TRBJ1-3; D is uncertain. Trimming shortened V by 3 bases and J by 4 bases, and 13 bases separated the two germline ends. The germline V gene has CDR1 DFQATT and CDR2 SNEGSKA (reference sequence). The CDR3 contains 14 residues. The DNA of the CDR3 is TGCAGTGCTAGTTTACCTCAGCTCGGAAACACCATATATTTT. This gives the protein CSASLPQLGNTIYF.

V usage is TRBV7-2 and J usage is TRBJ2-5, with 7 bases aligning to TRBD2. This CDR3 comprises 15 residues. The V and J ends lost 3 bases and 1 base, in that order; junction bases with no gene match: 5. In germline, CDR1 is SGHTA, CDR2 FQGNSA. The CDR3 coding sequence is TGTGCCAGCAGCTTGGTAGCGGGCGTCCAAGAGACCCAGTACTTC. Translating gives CASSLVAGVQETQYF.

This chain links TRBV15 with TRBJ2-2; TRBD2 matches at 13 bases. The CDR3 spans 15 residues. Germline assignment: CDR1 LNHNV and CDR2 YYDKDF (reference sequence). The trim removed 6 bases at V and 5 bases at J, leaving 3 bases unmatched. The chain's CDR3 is CATRTSGGNTGELFF. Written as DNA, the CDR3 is TGTGCCACCAGGACTAGCGGGGGGAATACCGGGGAGCTGTTTTTT.

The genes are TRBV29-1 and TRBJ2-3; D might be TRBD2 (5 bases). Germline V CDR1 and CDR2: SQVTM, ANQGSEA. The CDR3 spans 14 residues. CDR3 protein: CGSREGSLRDTQYF. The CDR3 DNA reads TGCGGCTCCAGAGAAGGGAGTCTGAGAGATACGCAGTATTTT.

The CDR3 loop reads CASSWTGGGTDTQYF. The DNA of the CDR3 is TGTGCCAGCAGTTGGACAGGGGGCGGTACAGATACGCAGTATTTT. This chain connects TRBV28 to TRBJ2-3, with 11 bases fitting TRBD1. With 4 bases clipped from V and 3 bases from J, the junction kept 3 bases outside the gene matches. Per germline, CDR1 MDHEN and CDR2 SYDVKM. This CDR3 region has 15 residues.

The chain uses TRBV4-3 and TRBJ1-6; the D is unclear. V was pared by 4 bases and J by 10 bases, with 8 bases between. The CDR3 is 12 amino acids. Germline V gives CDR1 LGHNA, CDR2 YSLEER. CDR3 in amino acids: CASSRPQSPLHF. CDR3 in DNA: TGCGCCAGCAGCCGCCCTCAATCACCCCTCCACTTT.

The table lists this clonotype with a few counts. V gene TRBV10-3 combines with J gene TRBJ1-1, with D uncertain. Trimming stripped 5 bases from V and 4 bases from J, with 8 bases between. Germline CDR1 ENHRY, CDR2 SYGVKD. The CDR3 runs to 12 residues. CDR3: CAISREGTEAFF. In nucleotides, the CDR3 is TGTGCCATCAGTAGGGAGGGCACTGAAGCTTTCTTT.

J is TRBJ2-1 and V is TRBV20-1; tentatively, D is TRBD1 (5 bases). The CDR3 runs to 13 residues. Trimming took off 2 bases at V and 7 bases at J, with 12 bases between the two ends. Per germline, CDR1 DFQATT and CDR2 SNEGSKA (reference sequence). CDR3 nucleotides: TGCAGTGCTAGAAGGGGCCTACAAAATGAGCAGTTCTTC. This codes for CSARRGLQNEQFF.

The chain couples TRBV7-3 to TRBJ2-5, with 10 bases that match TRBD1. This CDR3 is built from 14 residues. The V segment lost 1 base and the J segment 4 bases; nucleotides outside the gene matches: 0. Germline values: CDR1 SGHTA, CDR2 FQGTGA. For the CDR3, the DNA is TGTGCCAGCAGCTTAAGACAGGGGGCAGAGACCCAGTACTTC. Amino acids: CASSLRQGAETQYF.

CDR3 protein: CASSLALRTGFEQFF. Written as DNA, the CDR3 is TGCGCCAGCAGCTTGGCCCTTAGGACAGGGTTCGAGCAGTTCTTC. The chain joins TRBV5-1 to TRBJ2-1; 8 bases line up with TRBD1. The CDR3 totals 15 residues. Germline CDR1 is SGHRS and CDR2 is YFSETQ. V shed 0 bases and J 10 bases; nucleotides not matched to a gene: 9.

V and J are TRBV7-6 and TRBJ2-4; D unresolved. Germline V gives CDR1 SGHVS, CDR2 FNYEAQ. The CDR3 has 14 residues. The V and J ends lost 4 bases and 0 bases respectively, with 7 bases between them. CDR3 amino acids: CASSSPLAKNIQYF. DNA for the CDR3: TGTGCCAGCAGCTCGCCTCTAGCCAAAAACATTCAGTACTTC.

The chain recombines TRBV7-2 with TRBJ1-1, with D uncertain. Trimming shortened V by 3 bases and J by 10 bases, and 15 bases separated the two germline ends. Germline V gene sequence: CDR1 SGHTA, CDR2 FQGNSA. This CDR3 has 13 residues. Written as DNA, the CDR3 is TGTGCCAGCAGCTTTCGATTTCTAAATCGAGCTTTCTTT. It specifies CASSFRFLNRAFF.

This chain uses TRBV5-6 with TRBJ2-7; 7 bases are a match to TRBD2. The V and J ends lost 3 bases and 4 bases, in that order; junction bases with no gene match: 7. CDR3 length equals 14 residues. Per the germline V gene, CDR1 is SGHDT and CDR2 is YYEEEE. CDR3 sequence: CASSWEGTKYEQYV. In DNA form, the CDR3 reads TGTGCCAGCAGCTGGGAGGGGACGAAATACGAGCAGTACGTC.

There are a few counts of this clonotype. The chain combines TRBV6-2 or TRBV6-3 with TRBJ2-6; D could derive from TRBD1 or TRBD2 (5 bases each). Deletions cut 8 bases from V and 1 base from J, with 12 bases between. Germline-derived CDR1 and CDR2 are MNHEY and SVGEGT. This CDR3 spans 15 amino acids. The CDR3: CASGDRLSGANVLTF. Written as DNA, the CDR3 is TGTGCCAGCGGGGACCGCCTATCTGGGGCCAACGTCCTGACTTTC.

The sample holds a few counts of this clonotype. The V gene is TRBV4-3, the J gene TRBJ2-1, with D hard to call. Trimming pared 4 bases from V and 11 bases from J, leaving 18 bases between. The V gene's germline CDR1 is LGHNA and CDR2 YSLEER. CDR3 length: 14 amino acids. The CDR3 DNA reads TGCGCCAGCAGCCGAGACGTTAAGATAGAGAAGCAGTTCTTC. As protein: CASSRDVKIEKQFF.

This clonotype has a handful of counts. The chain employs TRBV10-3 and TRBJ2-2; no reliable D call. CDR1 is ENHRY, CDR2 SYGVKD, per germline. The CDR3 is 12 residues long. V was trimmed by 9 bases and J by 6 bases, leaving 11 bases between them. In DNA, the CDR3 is TGTGCCATTACAACGCTGGCCGGGGAGCTGTTTTTT. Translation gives CAITTLAGELFF.

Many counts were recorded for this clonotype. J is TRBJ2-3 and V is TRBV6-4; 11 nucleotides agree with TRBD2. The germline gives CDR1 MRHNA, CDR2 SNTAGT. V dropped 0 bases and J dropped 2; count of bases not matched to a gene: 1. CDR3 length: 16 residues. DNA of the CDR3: TGTGCCAGCAGTGACTCTAGCGGGGGGGCCACAGATACGCAGTATTTT. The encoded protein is CASSDSSGGATDTQYF.

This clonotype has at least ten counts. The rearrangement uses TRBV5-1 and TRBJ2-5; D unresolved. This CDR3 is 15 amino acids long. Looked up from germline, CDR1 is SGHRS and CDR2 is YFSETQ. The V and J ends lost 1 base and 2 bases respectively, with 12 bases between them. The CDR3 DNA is TGCGCCAGCAGCTTGACCAGGCCCTCGCAAGAGACCCAGTACTTC. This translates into CASSLTRPSQETQYF.

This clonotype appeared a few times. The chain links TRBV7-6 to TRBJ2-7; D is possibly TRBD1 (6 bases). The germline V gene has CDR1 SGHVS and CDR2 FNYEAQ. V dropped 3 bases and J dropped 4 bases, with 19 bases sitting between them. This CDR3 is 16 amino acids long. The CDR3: CASSFGTLQSSYEQYV. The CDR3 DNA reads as TGTGCCAGCAGCTTTGGGACACTACAAAGTAGTTACGAGCAGTACGTC.

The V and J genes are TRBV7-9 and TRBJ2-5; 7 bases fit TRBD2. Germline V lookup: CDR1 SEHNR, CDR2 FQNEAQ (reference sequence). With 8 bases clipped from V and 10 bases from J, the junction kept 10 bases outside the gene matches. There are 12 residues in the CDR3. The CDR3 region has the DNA TGTGCCAGCGTTTCCGAGGGAGGGGACCAGTACTTC. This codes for CASVSEGGDQYF.

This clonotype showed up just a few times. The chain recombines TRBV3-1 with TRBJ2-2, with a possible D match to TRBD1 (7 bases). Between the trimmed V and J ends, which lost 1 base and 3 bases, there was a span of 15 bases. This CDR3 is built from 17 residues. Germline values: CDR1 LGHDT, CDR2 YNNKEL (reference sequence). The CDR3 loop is CASSQVWQGGDTGELFF. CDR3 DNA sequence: TGTGCCAGCAGCCAAGTGTGGCAGGGGGGAGACACCGGGGAGCTGTTTTTT.

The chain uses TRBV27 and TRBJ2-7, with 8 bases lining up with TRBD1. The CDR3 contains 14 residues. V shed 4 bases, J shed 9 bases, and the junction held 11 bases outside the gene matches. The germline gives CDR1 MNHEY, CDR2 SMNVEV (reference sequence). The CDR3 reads CASSWGTGTIWQYV. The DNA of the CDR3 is TGTGCCAGCAGTTGGGGGACAGGTACCATCTGGCAGTACGTC.